The clone carrying this TCR beta chain was detected only once. The record originates from a study of T cell changes during pregnancy in multiple sclerosis. The data were produced by immunoSEQ multiplex PCR, yet TCRdb's version contains in-frame clones alone and is incomplete. The table records about 93,000 clones, around 93% of them present only once. V lost 8 bases and J lost 1; bases outside the gene matches: 4. The germline gives CDR1 SQVTM, CDR2 ANQGSEA. This CDR3 is 13 amino acids long. The receptor was derived from a female donor with multiple sclerosis, enrolled in a pregnancy study. This sequence joins TRBV29-1 and TRBJ1-2; 10 positions agree with TRBD1. This specimen consisted of peripheral blood, obtained before pregnancy. The chain's CDR3 is CSSWDRGNYGYTF. Written as DNA, the CDR3 is TGCAGCAGCTGGGACAGGGGTAACTATGGCTACACCTTC.